Following are 21 T cell receptor beta chains from one sample sequenced in a study of memory CD8 T cells in hepatitis C reinfection. Time point: pre-reinfection, 55 to 20 weeks before reinfection detection. No in vitro expansion preceded TCR sequencing of the sorted cells. Sequencing used immunoSEQ multiplex PCR; TCRdb keeps in-frame clones, though not all of them. Among under 60,000 clones, roughly 91% were seen once, and the ten largest hold over 0.95%. Input material: naive CD8+ T cells sorted from blood. The receptor source for this set is a man younger than 30 with hepatitis C virus infection.

The V gene is TRBV7-9, the J gene TRBJ1-6, with TRBD1 matching over 8 bases. Germline V gene data show CDR1 as SEHNR and CDR2 as FQNEAQ (reference sequence). This CDR3 is built from 14 residues. Trimming took 4 bases from V and 9 from J; bases not matched to a gene: 5. The CDR3 reads CASSSTGVGSPLHF. CDR3 coding DNA: TGTGCCAGCAGCTCGACAGGGGTTGGTTCACCCCTCCACTTT.

J is TRBJ2-1 and V is TRBV19; 10 positions match TRBD2. This CDR3 spans 15 amino acids. Germline CDR1 and CDR2: LNHDA and SQIVND (reference sequence). Trimming at V came to 3 bases and at J to 9 bases, leaving 8 bases not matched to a gene. The CDR3 is CASSIGLAGDTEQFF. The CDR3, as DNA: TGTGCCAGTAGTATCGGGCTAGCGGGAGACACTGAGCAGTTCTTC.

The chain is built from TRBV4-3 and TRBJ2-2; D unresolved. V was pared by 0 bases and J by 2 bases, with 10 bases between. CDR3 length: 16 residues. From germline, CDR1 is LGHNA and CDR2 YSLEER. The CDR3: CASSQDPTVNTGELFF. DNA for the CDR3: TGCGCCAGCAGCCAAGATCCAACAGTCAACACCGGGGAGCTGTTTTTT.

The chain uses TRBV1 and TRBJ2-2; the D segment call TRBD1 is taken from the table without a DNA check. TRBV1 is flagged as a pseudogene. This CDR3 has 16 residues. CDR3 sequence reads: CTSSGSPAGHTGELFF. The DNA of the CDR3 is TGCACCAGCAGCGGAAGCCCGGCAGGGCACACCGGGGAGCTGTTTTTT.

This chain uses TRBV6-6 with TRBJ1-5; D not resolved. Germline V gives CDR1 MNHNY, CDR2 SVGAGI (reference sequence). V was pared by 7 bases and J by 2 bases, with 15 bases between. CDR3 length: 15 residues. The CDR3 bases are TGTGCCAGCACTCCACTGGTCTTGGGCAATCAGCCCCAGCATTTT. Amino acid sequence: CASTPLVLGNQPQHF.

The CDR3 is CASSYAQTYEQYF. In DNA form, the CDR3 reads TGTGCCAGCAGTTACGCCCAGACCTACGAGCAGTACTTC. The V gene is TRBV6-5, the J gene TRBJ2-7; D is ambiguous. The V end was cut by 2 bases, the J end by 2 bases, with 7 bases between. This CDR3 is 13 amino acids long. In germline, CDR1 is MNHEY, CDR2 SVGAGI.

The chain is built from TRBV6-6 and TRBJ1-1; D unresolved. The V end lost 0 bases, the J end lost 5 bases, and 7 bases lay between the germline ends. This CDR3 comprises 13 residues. Germline-derived CDR1 and CDR2 are MNHNY and SVGAGI (reference sequence). The CDR3 sequence is CASSYSGITEAFF. For the CDR3, the DNA is TGTGCCAGCAGTTACTCGGGCATTACTGAAGCTTTCTTT.

The gene calls are TRBV5-1 and TRBJ1-2, with 11 bases lining up with TRBD1. Germline values: CDR1 SGHRS, CDR2 YFSETQ. With V trimmed by 0 bases and J by 6 bases, 7 bases remained unmatched. There are 16 residues in the CDR3. CDR3 sequence: CASSLVGQGAQHGYTF. CDR3 coding DNA: TGCGCCAGCAGCTTGGTTGGACAGGGGGCGCAGCATGGCTACACCTTC.

V gene TRBV6-6 combines with J gene TRBJ2-7, with a tentative D call TRBD1 (6 bases). The CDR3 length is 13 residues. CDR1 MNHNY and CDR2 SVGAGI come from the germline V gene (reference sequence). Trimming took 5 bases from V and 6 from J, leaving 14 bases between them. CDR3 residues: CASSKLTGSEQYF. The CDR3 DNA is TGTGCCAGCAGTAAGCTAACAGGGTCCGAGCAGTACTTC.

CDR3 DNA: TGTGCCAGCAGTGAACTAGTAGTTCAAGAGACCCAGTACTTC. It specifies CASSELVVQETQYF. V and J are TRBV2 and TRBJ2-5; D not certain. Germline V gene lookup returns CDR1 SNHLY and CDR2 FYNNEI. V shed 2 bases and J shed 2 bases, with 9 bases lying between them. The CDR3 has 14 amino acids.

The chain links TRBV19 to TRBJ2-1, with TRBD2 matching over 8 bases. There are 13 residues in the CDR3. Trimming took 3 bases from V and 10 from J; bases not matched to a gene: 5. Per the germline V gene, CDR1 is LNHDA and CDR2 is SQIVND (reference sequence). The CDR3: CASSIPSGREQFF. CDR3 coding DNA: TGTGCCAGTAGTATCCCCAGCGGGAGAGAGCAGTTCTTC. Supplemented by reference TRBV19 and TRBJ2-1, the full variable domain reads DGGITQSPKYLFRKEGQNVTLSCEQNLNHDAMYWYRQDPGQGLRLIYYSQIVNDFQKGDIAEGYSVSREKKESFPLTVTSAQKNPTAFYLCASSIPSGREQFFGPGTRLTVL.

CDR3 sequence (DNA): TGTGCCAGCAGTCCCTCAACAGGGGAGTTACACGGGGAGCTGTTTTTT. Translating gives CASSPSTGELHGELFF. The rearrangement uses TRBV27 and TRBJ2-2; TRBD1 matches at 7 bases. The CDR3 is 16 residues long. CDR1 and CDR2 (germline): MNHEY, SMNVEV (reference sequence). The trim removed 5 bases at V and 7 bases at J, leaving 13 bases unmatched.

CDR3 bases: TGTGCCAGCAGCTTAGAAGCCTGGGGCGGGGGAAAATACGAGCAGTACGTC. Protein product: CASSLEAWGGGKYEQYV. The rearrangement joins TRBV11-2 to TRBJ2-7, with 7 bases lining up with TRBD2. CDR3 length: 17 amino acids. Trimming removed 0 bases from V and 4 bases from J; junction bases left unmatched: 12. CDR1 SGHAT and CDR2 FQNNGV come from the germline V gene.

V usage is TRBV28 and J usage is TRBJ1-5; 7 nucleotides agree with TRBD1. This CDR3 region has 15 residues. Germline CDR1 and CDR2: MDHEN and SYDVKM. With V trimmed by 4 bases and J by 1 base, 4 bases remained unmatched. The CDR3 here is CASSSGQTSNQPQHF. CDR3 DNA: TGTGCCAGCAGTTCGGGACAGACGAGCAATCAGCCCCAGCATTTT.

The V call is TRBV27, the J call TRBJ2-7, with TRBD1 identical over 8 bases. The ends lost 6 bases at V and 0 bases at J; junction bases unmatched: 7. This CDR3 region has 15 residues. Germline-derived CDR1 and CDR2 are MNHEY and SMNVEV (reference sequence). The DNA of the CDR3 is TGTGCCAGCAGATCGGAGACAGGGGTCTCCTACGAGCAGTACTTC. Translating gives CASRSETGVSYEQYF.

V and J are TRBV5-4 and TRBJ1-3, with 9 bases identical to TRBD1. J gave up 0 bases and V 2 bases, and 3 bases lay outside the gene matches. Germline CDR1 SGHNT, CDR2 YYREEE (reference sequence). The CDR3 contains 16 residues. This CDR3 is CASSLQGAPSGNTIYF. CDR3 sequence (DNA): TGTGCCAGCAGCTTACAGGGGGCCCCCTCTGGAAACACCATATATTTT.

V is TRBV9 and J is TRBJ1-1; tentatively, D is TRBD1 (5 bases). The V end lost 0 bases, the J end lost 3 bases, and 21 bases lay between the germline ends. The CDR3 contains 18 residues. The germline V gene has CDR1 SGDLS and CDR2 YYNGEE. CDR3 in amino acids: CASSVVAGVGGIYTEAFF. The CDR3 DNA sequence: TGTGCCAGCAGCGTAGTAGCCGGGGTGGGGGGGATCTACACTGAAGCTTTCTTT. The variable domain in full, completed from reference TRBV9 and TRBJ1-1, reads DSGVTQTPKHLITATGQRVTLRCSPRSGDLSVYWYQQSLDQGLQFLIQYYNGEERAKGNILERFSAQQFPDLHSELNLSSLELGDSALYFCASSVVAGVGGIYTEAFFGQGTRLTVV.

J is TRBJ2-7 and V is TRBV5-1; 10 positions match TRBD2. There are 17 residues in the CDR3. Germline CDR1 reads SGHRS; CDR2 reads YFSETQ. V dropped 2 bases and J dropped 0; count of bases not matched to a gene: 8. The DNA of the CDR3 is TGCGCCAGCAGCTTACTACCTAGCGGGGGTAGCTCCTACGAGCAGTACTTC. This sequence encodes CASSLLPSGGSSYEQYF. Full variable domain (outside the CDR3, taken from reference TRBV5-1 and TRBJ2-7): KAGVTQTPRYLIKTRGQQVTLSCSPISGHRSVSWYQQTPGQGLQFLFEYFSETQRNKGNFPGRFSGRQFSNSRSEMNVSTLELGDSALYLCASSLLPSGGSSYEQYFGPGTRLTVT.

CDR3 protein: CASSMSGGVGYTF. As DNA, the CDR3 is TGTGCCAGTAGTATGTCGGGGGGCGTTGGCTACACCTTC. V gene TRBV19 combines with J gene TRBJ1-2, with D tentatively TRBD1 (6 bases). The germline V gene has CDR1 LNHDA and CDR2 SQIVND (reference sequence). The germline V and J ends were trimmed by 3 bases and 7 bases, with 12 bases remaining between them. The CDR3 contains 13 residues.

The gene calls are TRBV4-3 and TRBJ2-7; 8 bases agree with TRBD1. V gave up 1 base and J gave up 1 base; unmatched junction bases: 9. This CDR3 contains 17 residues. Germline CDR1 is LGHNA and CDR2 is YSLEER. This CDR3 reads CASSQVRRDRSSYEQYV. In DNA, the CDR3 is TGCGCCAGCAGCCAAGTCCGCCGGGACAGGAGTTCCTACGAGCAGTACGTC.

The J gene is TRBJ2-1, the V gene TRBV6-6, with 10 bases fitting TRBD1. V lost 2 bases, J lost 5 bases, and 6 bases stayed unmatched. Per the germline V gene, CDR1 is MNHNY and CDR2 is SVGAGI (reference sequence). The CDR3 extends over 16 amino acids. CDR3 nucleotides: TGTGCCAGCAGTTACAGGGACAGGGGAGACCACAATGAGCAGTTCTTC. Encoded protein: CASSYRDRGDHNEQFF.